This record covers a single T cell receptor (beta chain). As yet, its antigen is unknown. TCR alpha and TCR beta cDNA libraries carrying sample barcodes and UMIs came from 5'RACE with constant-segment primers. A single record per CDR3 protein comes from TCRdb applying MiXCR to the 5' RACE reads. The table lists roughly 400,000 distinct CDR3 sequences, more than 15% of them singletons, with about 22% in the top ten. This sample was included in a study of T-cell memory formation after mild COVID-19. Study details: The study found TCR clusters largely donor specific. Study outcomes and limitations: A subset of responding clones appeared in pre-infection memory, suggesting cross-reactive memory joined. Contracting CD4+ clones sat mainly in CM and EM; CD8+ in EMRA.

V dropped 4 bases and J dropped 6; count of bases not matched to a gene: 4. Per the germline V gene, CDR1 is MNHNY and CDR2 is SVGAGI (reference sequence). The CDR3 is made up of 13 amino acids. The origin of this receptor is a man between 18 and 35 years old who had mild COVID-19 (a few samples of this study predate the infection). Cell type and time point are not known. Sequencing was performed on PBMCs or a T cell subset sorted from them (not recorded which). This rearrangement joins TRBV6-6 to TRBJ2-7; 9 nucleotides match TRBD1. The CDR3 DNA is TGTGCCAGCAGTTTAACAGGGGGCCGCGAGCAGTACTTC. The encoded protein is CASSLTGGREQYF.